This TCR beta chain is drawn from a study of response to subunit inactivated influenza vaccine. The study's findings and limits: The authors suggested that every seasonal influenza vaccination recruits few new T cells.

TCRdb re-called the RT-PCR reads through MiXCR, storing one row per CDR3 protein. The table records around 760,000 distinct CDR3 sequences, approximately 14% of them present only once. This clonotype was seen a handful of times. Antigen unknown. CDR1 SGHAT and CDR2 FQNNGV come from the germline V gene. This CDR3 is built from 15 residues. The J segment lost 4 bases and the V segment lost 4 bases, leaving 8 bases of the junction unmatched. The source material was PBMCs from blood, sampled approximately 15 days before vaccination. The source of this sequence is a man in his fifties or sixties who received an inactivated influenza vaccine. The rearrangement uses TRBV11-2 and TRBJ1-1; 8 positions match TRBD1. CDR3 sequence: CASSWPPGGFTEAFF. The CDR3 region has the DNA TGTGCCAGCAGCTGGCCCCCAGGGGGCTTCACTGAAGCTTTCTTT.